Presented here are 20 T cell receptor beta chains from one specimen sequenced in a study of CD8 T cells in Susac syndrome (dated by TCRdb to about 2019). The library was generated by the immunoSEQ multiplex PCR assay. RNA was extracted using the RNeasy kit, and about 0.5 to 1 ug of the RNA was reverse transcribed with random hexamers. TCRdb reprocessed the public reads (quality trimming at Q25 with fastp, clone calling with MiXCR) and kept in-frame beta chains. Rows are unified per CDR3 protein, each entry keeping the most common DNA and genes. For this sample there are about 210,000 distinct CDR3 sequences; about 94% appear just once. The top ten hold approximately 0.15% of the sample. The sequenced material came from CD4+ T cells from PBMCs. These receptors were obtained from a human donor with Susac syndrome.

The chain employs TRBV9 and TRBJ1-1; D is ambiguous. Trimming removed 4 bases from V and 0 bases from J, with 13 bases in between. Germline V gives CDR1 SGDLS, CDR2 YYNGEE. This CDR3 contains 15 residues. CDR3: CASSPREGMNTEAFF. The CDR3 DNA is TGTGCCAGCAGCCCCCGGGAAGGGATGAACACTGAAGCTTTCTTT.

The chain links TRBV25-1 to TRBJ2-7, with 7 nucleotides matching TRBD1. The CDR3 length is 15 residues. CDR1 is MGHDK, CDR2 SYGVNS, per germline. V was clipped by 2 bases and J by 0 bases; unmatched bases: 4. The CDR3 DNA reads as TGTGCCAGCAGTGAAACTCGGGACAGCTCCTACGAGCAGTACTTC. Its protein is CASSETRDSSYEQYF.

The chain joins TRBV29-1 to TRBJ2-1, with 8 bases matching TRBD1. In germline, CDR1 is SQVTM, CDR2 ANQGSEA. V shed 7 bases and J 10 bases; nucleotides not matched to a gene: 12. The CDR3 runs to 13 residues. CDR3 amino acids: CSGFSDDRGEQFF. CDR3 nucleotide sequence: TGCAGCGGGTTCTCTGACGACAGGGGCGAGCAGTTCTTC.

V and J are TRBV6-5 and TRBJ1-6, with D possibly matching TRBD1 (5 bases). Trimming stripped 3 bases from V and 14 bases from J, with 11 bases between. Germline CDR1 MNHEY, CDR2 SVGAGI. This CDR3 is 12 amino acids long. The CDR3 is CASSYHQGTLHF. CDR3 nucleotides: TGTGCCAGCAGTTATCATCAGGGAACCCTCCACTTT.

The table lists this clonotype with a count of one. The chain carries TRBV9 and TRBJ1-6, with D unresolved. Deletions cut 2 bases from V and 6 bases from J, with 6 bases between. Germline CDR1 and CDR2: SGDLS and YYNGEE. The CDR3 runs to 13 residues. In nucleotides, the CDR3 is TGTGCCAGCAGCGTGGAAAGTAATTCACCCCTCCACTTT. Translated, it gives CASSVESNSPLHF.

This clonotype was observed once. The chain joins TRBV4-2 to TRBJ1-2; no clear D. Looked up from germline, CDR1 is LGHNA and CDR2 is YNFKEQ. This CDR3 region has 12 residues. Deletions cut 4 bases from V and 5 bases from J, with 8 bases between. The CDR3 DNA is TGTGCCAGCAGCCCTCACAGTTATGGCTACACCTTC. Residues: CASSPHSYGYTF.

Only one count was recorded for this clonotype. The rearrangement joins TRBV11-2 to TRBJ2-5; maybe TRBD1 (6 bases). This CDR3 spans 17 amino acids. V gave up 0 bases and J gave up 3 bases, with 17 bases separating them. From germline, CDR1 is SGHAT and CDR2 FQNNGV. The DNA of the CDR3 is TGTGCCAGCAGCTTAGATTTGGCGACAGGCATAAAAGAGACCCAGTACTTC. Translation: CASSLDLATGIKETQYF.

This rearrangement joins TRBV29-1 to TRBJ1-2; TRBD1 agrees at 9 bases. The germline V gene encodes CDR1 SQVTM and CDR2 ANQGSEA. V dropped 5 bases and J dropped 8; count of bases not matched to a gene: 27. The CDR3 loop spans 19 amino acids. CDR3 amino acids: CSVSPNRGRDTRYVHGYTF. In nucleotides, the CDR3 is TGCAGCGTTTCACCGAACAGGGGGCGTGATACTCGCTATGTCCACGGCTACACCTTC.

The J gene is TRBJ2-5, the V gene TRBV9; possibly TRBD1 for D (6 bases). Germline CDR1 reads SGDLS; CDR2 reads YYNGEE. The V end lost 0 bases, the J end lost 5 bases, and 14 bases lay between the germline ends. This CDR3 region has 15 residues. DNA for the CDR3: TGTGCCAGCAGCGTAGGTAGGGGGTCAAGTGAGACCCAGTACTTC. Protein sequence: CASSVGRGSSETQYF.

The J gene is TRBJ1-6, the V gene TRBV7-8; D not certain. The CDR3 covers 13 residues. The germline gives CDR1 SGHVS, CDR2 FQNEAQ. Trimming took off 5 bases at V and 9 bases at J, with 11 bases between the two ends. CDR3 sequence reads: CASSRVESSPLHF. The CDR3 region has the DNA TGTGCCAGCAGCCGCGTGGAATCTTCACCCCTCCACTTT.

J is TRBJ2-7 and V is TRBV3-1; D possibly matches TRBD1 or TRBD2 (5 bases each). This CDR3 has 13 amino acids. Germline assignment: CDR1 LGHDT and CDR2 YNNKEL (reference sequence). Trimming stripped 0 bases from V and 5 bases from J, with 8 bases between. CDR3: CASSQDRDHEQYF. The CDR3 DNA follows: TGTGCCAGCAGCCAAGACAGGGACCACGAGCAGTACTTC.

This chain uses TRBV20-1 with TRBJ2-1; D remains unclear. Between the trimmed V and J ends, which lost 4 bases and 1 base, there was a span of 8 bases. The length of the CDR3 is 13 residues. Germline-derived CDR1 and CDR2 are DFQATT and SNEGSKA (reference sequence). The CDR3 is CSATKGSYNEQFF. The CDR3 DNA reads TGCAGTGCTACAAAAGGGTCCTACAATGAGCAGTTCTTC.

This chain connects TRBV9 to TRBJ2-7, with 9 bases matching TRBD1. CDR1 and CDR2 (germline): SGDLS, YYNGEE. Trimming at V came to 0 bases and at J to 3 bases, leaving 4 bases not matched to a gene. The CDR3 runs 15 residues. The CDR3 spells CASSVGATGGYEQYF. CDR3 nucleotide sequence: TGTGCCAGCAGCGTAGGCGCGACAGGGGGCTACGAGCAGTACTTC.

This chain connects TRBV27 to TRBJ1-4; D remains unclear. This CDR3 contains 16 residues. CDR1 and CDR2 (germline): MNHEY, SMNVEV (reference sequence). The ends were cut back, 2 bases at V and 0 bases at J, with 10 bases in the middle. CDR3 amino acids: CASSLGYKSTNEKLFF. The CDR3 DNA reads as TGTGCCAGCAGTTTAGGATACAAGTCAACTAATGAAAAACTGTTTTTT.

The V and J genes are TRBV20-1 and TRBJ1-2; TRBD1 might be the D (5 bases). V lost 2 bases, J lost 3 bases, and 13 bases lay in between. This CDR3 contains 14 residues. Germline V lookup: CDR1 DFQATT, CDR2 SNEGSKA (reference sequence). The CDR3 spells CSARKRGMDYGYTF. CDR3 bases: TGCAGTGCTAGAAAGCGGGGGATGGACTATGGCTACACCTTC.

V and J are TRBV25-1 and TRBJ1-2, with 9 bases aligning to TRBD1. The CDR3 loop spans 14 amino acids. CDR1 and CDR2 from the germline V gene are MGHDK and SYGVNS. With V trimmed by 7 bases and J by 4 bases, 7 bases remained unmatched. The CDR3 loop is CASTGGQGVYGYTF. As DNA, the CDR3 is TGTGCCAGCACCGGGGGACAGGGCGTCTATGGCTACACCTTC.

CDR3 protein: CASSPPAGLAGVPDTQYF. CDR3 sequence (DNA): TGCGCCAGCAGTCCCCCCGCTGGACTAGCGGGGGTGCCAGATACGCAGTATTTT. This chain uses TRBV5-1 with TRBJ2-3; 13 bases match TRBD2. In germline, CDR1 is SGHRS, CDR2 YFSETQ. This CDR3 has 18 residues. V dropped 5 bases and J dropped 4; count of bases not matched to a gene: 13.

The chain combines TRBV7-9 with TRBJ2-1; no reliable D call. This CDR3 spans 14 amino acids. CDR1 is SEHNR, CDR2 FQNEAQ, per germline (reference sequence). The V and J ends lost 1 base and 6 bases respectively, with 10 bases between them. CDR3 sequence (DNA): TGTGCCAGCAGCTTAGACCCCTCGAGCAATGAGCAGTTCTTC. As protein: CASSLDPSSNEQFF.

The V gene is TRBV15, the J gene TRBJ1-1; no clear D. The CDR3 length is 15 residues. Germline V gene sequence: CDR1 LNHNV, CDR2 YYDKDF (reference sequence). Trimming stripped 0 bases from V and 2 bases from J, with 10 bases between. The CDR3 region is CATSREGRANTEAFF. Here the CDR3 DNA reads TGTGCCACCAGCAGAGAAGGACGGGCAAACACTGAAGCTTTCTTT. Full variable domain (remainder filled in from reference TRBV15 and TRBJ1-1): DAMVIQNPRYQVTQFGKPVTLSCSQTLNHNVMYWYQQKSSQAPKLLFHYYDKDFNNEADTPDNFQSRRPNTSFCFLDIRSPGLGDTAMYLCATSREGRANTEAFFGQGTRLTVV.

This chain links TRBV6-5 with TRBJ2-5; D is unresolved. V was cut by 6 bases and J by 1 base, with 9 bases left in between. This CDR3 has 13 amino acids. Germline CDR1 is MNHEY and CDR2 is SVGAGI. Written as DNA, the CDR3 is TGTGCCAGCAGGCTTCCAACCCAAGAGACCCAGTACTTC. Its translation: CASRLPTQETQYF.